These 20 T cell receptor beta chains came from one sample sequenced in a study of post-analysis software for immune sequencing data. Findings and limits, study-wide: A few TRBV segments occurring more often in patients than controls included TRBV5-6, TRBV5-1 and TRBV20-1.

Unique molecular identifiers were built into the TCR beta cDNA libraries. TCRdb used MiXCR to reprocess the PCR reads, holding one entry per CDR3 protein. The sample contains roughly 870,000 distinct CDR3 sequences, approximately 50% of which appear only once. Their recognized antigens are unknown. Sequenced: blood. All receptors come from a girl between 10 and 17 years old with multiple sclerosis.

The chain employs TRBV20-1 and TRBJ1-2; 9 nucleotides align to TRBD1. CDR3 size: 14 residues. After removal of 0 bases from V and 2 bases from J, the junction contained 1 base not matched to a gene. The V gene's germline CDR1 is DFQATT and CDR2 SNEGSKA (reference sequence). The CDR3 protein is CSAREGTGNYGYTF. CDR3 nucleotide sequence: TGCAGTGCTAGAGAGGGGACAGGGAACTATGGCTACACCTTC.

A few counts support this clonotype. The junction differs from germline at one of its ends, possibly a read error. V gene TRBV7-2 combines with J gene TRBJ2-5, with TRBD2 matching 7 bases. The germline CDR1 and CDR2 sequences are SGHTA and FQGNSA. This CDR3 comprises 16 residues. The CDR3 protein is CASSSSGAISQGTQYF. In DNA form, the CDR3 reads TGTGCCAGCAGCTCGAGCGGGGCTATAAGTCAAGGGACCCAGTACTTC.

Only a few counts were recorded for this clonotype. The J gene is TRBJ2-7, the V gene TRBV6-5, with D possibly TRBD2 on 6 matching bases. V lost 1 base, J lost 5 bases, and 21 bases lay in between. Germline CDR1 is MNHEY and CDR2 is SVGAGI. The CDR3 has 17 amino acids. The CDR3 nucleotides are TGTGCCAGCAGTTACTGGGCATTGGGACCGCGGGGCGACGAGCAGTACTTC. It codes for CASSYWALGPRGDEQYF.

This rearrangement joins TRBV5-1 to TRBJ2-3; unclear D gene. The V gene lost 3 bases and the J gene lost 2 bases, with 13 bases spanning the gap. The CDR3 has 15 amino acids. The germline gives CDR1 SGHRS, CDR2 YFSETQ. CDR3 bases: TGCGCCAGCAGCTCGGAGCGACAATACACAGATACGCAGTATTTT. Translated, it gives CASSSERQYTDTQYF.

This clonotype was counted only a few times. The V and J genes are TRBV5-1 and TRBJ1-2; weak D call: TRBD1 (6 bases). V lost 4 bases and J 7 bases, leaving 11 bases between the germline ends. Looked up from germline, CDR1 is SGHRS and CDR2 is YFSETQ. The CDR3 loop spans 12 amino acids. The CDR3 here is CASSESTGGYTF. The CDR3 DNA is TGCGCCAGCAGCGAATCGACAGGTGGCTACACCTTC.

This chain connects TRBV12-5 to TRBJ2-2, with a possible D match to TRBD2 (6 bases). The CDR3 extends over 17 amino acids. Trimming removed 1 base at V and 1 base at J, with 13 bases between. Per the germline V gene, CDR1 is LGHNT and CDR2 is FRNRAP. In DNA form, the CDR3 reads TGTGCTAGTGGTTTGGCCGGGACTTCGAGGAACACCGGGGAGCTGTTTTTT. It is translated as CASGLAGTSRNTGELFF.

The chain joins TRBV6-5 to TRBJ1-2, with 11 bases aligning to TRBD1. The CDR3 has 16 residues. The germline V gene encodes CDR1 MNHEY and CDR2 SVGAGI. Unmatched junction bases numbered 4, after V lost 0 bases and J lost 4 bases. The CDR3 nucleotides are TGTGCCAGCAGTTACTCCAGGACAGGGGGCGGCTATGGCTACACCTTC. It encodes CASSYSRTGGGYGYTF.

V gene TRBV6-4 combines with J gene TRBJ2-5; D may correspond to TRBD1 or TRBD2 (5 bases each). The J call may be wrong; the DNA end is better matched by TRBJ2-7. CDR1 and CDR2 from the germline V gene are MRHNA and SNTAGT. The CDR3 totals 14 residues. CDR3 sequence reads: CASSGGRTGYEQYF. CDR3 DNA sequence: TGTGCCAGCAGTGGGGGACGAACTGGGTACGAGCAGTACTTC.

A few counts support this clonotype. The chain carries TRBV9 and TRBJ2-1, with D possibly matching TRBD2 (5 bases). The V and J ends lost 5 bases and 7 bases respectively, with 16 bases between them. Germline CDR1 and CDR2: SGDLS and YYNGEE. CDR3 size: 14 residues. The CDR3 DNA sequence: TGTGCCAGCAGTTTAAGGATAGGGAGTAATGAGCAGTTCTTC. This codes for CASSLRIGSNEQFF.

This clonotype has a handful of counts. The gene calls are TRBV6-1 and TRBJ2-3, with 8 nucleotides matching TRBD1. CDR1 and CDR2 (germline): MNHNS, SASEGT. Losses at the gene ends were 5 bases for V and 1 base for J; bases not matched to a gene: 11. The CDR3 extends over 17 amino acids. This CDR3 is CASSLNTPGQGTDTQYF. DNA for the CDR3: TGTGCCAGCAGTCTAAACACGCCGGGACAGGGCACAGATACGCAGTATTTT.

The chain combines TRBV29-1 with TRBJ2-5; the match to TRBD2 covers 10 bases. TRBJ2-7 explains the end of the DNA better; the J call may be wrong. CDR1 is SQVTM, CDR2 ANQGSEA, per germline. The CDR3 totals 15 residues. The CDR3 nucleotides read TGCAGCGCCGCGAGGAGCGGGAGGGCCGGGTACGAGCAGTACTTC. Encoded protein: CSAARSGRAGYEQYF.

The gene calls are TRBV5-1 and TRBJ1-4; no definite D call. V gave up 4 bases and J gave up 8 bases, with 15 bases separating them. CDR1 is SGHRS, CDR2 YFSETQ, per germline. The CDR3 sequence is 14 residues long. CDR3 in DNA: TGCGCCAGCAGCGCGCAAGGCCCGGGCGAAAAACTGTTTTTT. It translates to CASSAQGPGEKLFF.

The CDR3 nucleotides read TGTGCCAGCTCCCAGGGGGGCCCCAAAAACATTCAGTACTTC. It codes for CASSQGGPKNIQYF. This chain links TRBV6-5 with TRBJ2-4; TRBD1 is a possible D gene (7 bases). V lost 8 bases and J lost 2, with 13 bases in between. This CDR3 spans 14 amino acids. Germline V gives CDR1 MNHEY, CDR2 SVGAGI.

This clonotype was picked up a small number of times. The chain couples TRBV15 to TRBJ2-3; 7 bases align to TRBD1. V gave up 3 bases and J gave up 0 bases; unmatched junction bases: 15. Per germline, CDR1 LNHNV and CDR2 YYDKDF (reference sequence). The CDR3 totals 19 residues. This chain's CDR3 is CATSRDYRGRTASTDTQYF. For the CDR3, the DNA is TGTGCCACCAGCAGGGATTACAGGGGCCGTACGGCTAGCACAGATACGCAGTATTTT. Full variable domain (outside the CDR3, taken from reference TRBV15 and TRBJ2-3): DAMVIQNPRYQVTQFGKPVTLSCSQTLNHNVMYWYQQKSSQAPKLLFHYYDKDFNNEADTPDNFQSRRPNTSFCFLDIRSPGLGDTAMYLCATSRDYRGRTASTDTQYFGPGTRLTVL.

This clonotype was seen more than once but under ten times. The CDR3 spells CSVEAAGGYNEQFF. DNA of the CDR3: TGCAGCGTTGAAGCAGCGGGGGGCTACAATGAGCAGTTCTTC. V and J are TRBV29-1 and TRBJ2-1; 9 nucleotides agree with TRBD2. CDR3 size: 14 residues. The V segment lost 1 base and the J segment 3 bases; nucleotides outside the gene matches: 1. The germline V gene encodes CDR1 SQVTM and CDR2 ANQGSEA.

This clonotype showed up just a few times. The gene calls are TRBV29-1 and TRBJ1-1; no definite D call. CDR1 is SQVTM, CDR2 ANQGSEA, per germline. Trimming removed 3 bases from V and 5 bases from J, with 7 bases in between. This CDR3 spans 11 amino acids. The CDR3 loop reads CSVDGRTEAFF. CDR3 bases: TGCAGCGTTGATGGACGGACTGAAGCTTTCTTT.

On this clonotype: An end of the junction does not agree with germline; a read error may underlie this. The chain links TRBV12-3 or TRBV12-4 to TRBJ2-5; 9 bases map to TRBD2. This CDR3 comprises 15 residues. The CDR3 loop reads CASGRASGIQETQDF. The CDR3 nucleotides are TGTGCCAGCGGGCGGGCTAGCGGGATCCAAGAGACCCAGGACTTC.

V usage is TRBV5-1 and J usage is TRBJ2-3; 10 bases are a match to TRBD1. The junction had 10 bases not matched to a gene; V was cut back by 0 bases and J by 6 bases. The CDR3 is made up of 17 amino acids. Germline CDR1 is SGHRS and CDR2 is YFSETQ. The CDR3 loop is CASSLGPGTGARDTQYF. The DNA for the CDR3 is TGCGCCAGCAGCTTGGGCCCCGGGACAGGGGCGAGGGATACGCAGTATTTT. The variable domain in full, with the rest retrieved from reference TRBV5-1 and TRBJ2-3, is KAGVTQTPRYLIKTRGQQVTLSCSPISGHRSVSWYQQTPGQGLQFLFEYFSETQRNKGNFPGRFSGRQFSNSRSEMNVSTLELGDSALYLCASSLGPGTGARDTQYFGPGTRLTVL.

CDR3 in DNA: TGTGCCAGCAGCCCCTGGACTAGCGGGAGTGGCACAGATACGCAGTATTTT. Its protein is CASSPWTSGSGTDTQYF. V usage is TRBV3-1 and J usage is TRBJ2-3; 13 nucleotides agree with TRBD2. The V and J ends lost 4 bases and 1 base, in that order; junction bases with no gene match: 5. This CDR3 is built from 17 residues. Germline assignment: CDR1 LGHDT and CDR2 YNNKEL (reference sequence).

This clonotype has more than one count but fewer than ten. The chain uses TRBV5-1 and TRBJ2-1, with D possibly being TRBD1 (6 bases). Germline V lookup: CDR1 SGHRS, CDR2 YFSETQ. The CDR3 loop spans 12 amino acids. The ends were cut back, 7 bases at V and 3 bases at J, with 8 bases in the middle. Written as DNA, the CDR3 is TGCGCCAGCTGGGACATCTACAATGAGCAGTTCTTC. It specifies CASWDIYNEQFF.